The rows below give T cell receptor beta chains drawn from one sample of a study of human T cells and chemical hapten exposure. Via MiXCR, TCRdb re-called the RACE reads, giving one row per CDR3 protein. Among around 70,000 distinct CDR3 sequences listed, around 10% were seen once. This specimen was whole blood, taken in connection with sensitization to the hapten diphenylcyclopropenone (DPC). Receptors originate from a woman in her 50s with alopecia areata. Some clones in this sample may be carry-over from other donors' samples. The CDR3 runs from the conserved cysteine through the conserved F or W. Each record gives: D gene, clone size, V gene, J gene, CDR3 protein. A D gene is named only where the DNA matches it firmly. Some rows mark clone size as missing; the rest say once, few, many or name a class of expanded clone.

D gene: TRBD2
clone size: many
V gene: TRBV28
J gene: TRBJ2-7
CDR3 protein: CATRLAGVSYEQYF

D gene: NA
clone size: many
V gene: TRBV5-1
J gene: TRBJ1-2
CDR3 protein: CASSSELTGNYGYTF

D gene: NA
clone size: many
V gene: TRBV28
J gene: TRBJ2-4
CDR3 protein: CASSRAPLIQYF

D gene: TRBD1
clone size: few
V gene: TRBV29-1
J gene: TRBJ1-5
CDR3 protein: CSVGQGTDSNQPQHF

D gene: TRBD1
clone size: NA
V gene: TRBV20-1
J gene: TRBJ2-7
CDR3 protein: CSARGQGVYEQYF

D gene: TRBD2
clone size: many
V gene: TRBV28
J gene: TRBJ2-7
CDR3 protein: CASSSGASGSSYEQYF

D gene: NA
clone size: many
V gene: TRBV3-1
J gene: TRBJ2-5
CDR3 protein: CASSRRGPETQYF

D gene: TRBD1
clone size: many
V gene: TRBV4-3
J gene: TRBJ1-2
CDR3 protein: CASSPVPGQGYNYGYTF

D gene: TRBD2
clone size: NA
V gene: TRBV7-2
J gene: TRBJ2-3
CDR3 protein: CASSLVGSGADTQYF

D gene: NA
clone size: few
V gene: TRBV27
J gene: TRBJ1-1
CDR3 protein: CASAQGMNTEAFF

D gene: NA
clone size: once
V gene: TRBV20-1
J gene: TRBJ1-4
CDR3 protein: CSAAQNPNEKLFF

D gene: TRBD2
clone size: NA
V gene: TRBV7-2
J gene: TRBJ2-1
CDR3 protein: CASSRTSGNNEQFF

D gene: NA
clone size: many
V gene: TRBV10-3
J gene: TRBJ2-7
CDR3 protein: CAITLPEQYF

D gene: NA
clone size: few
V gene: TRBV2
J gene: TRBJ1-1
CDR3 protein: CASSDGTGRARRAFF

D gene: NA
clone size: many
V gene: TRBV11-2
J gene: TRBJ2-7
CDR3 protein: CASSLETGTYEQYF

D gene: NA
clone size: NA
V gene: TRBV4-1
J gene: TRBJ1-2
CDR3 protein: CASSQSRDIRYGYTF

D gene: NA
clone size: few
V gene: TRBV18
J gene: TRBJ1-6
CDR3 protein: CASSPTGMLGNSPLHF

D gene: NA
clone size: NA
V gene: TRBV6-6
J gene: TRBJ2-3
CDR3 protein: CASILGSIRQEVDTQYF

D gene: TRBD1
clone size: NA
V gene: TRBV29-1
J gene: TRBJ1-1
CDR3 protein: CSVQGQANTEAFF

D gene: NA
clone size: NA
V gene: TRBV20-1
J gene: TRBJ2-3
CDR3 protein: CSATNSLTDTQYF

D gene: NA
clone size: NA
V gene: TRBV4-2
J gene: TRBJ2-7
CDR3 protein: CASSPAALTGEQYF

D gene: TRBD2
clone size: NA
V gene: TRBV4-3
J gene: TRBJ2-1
CDR3 protein: CASSPWTSDYNEQFF

D gene: NA
clone size: many
V gene: TRBV6-2/TRBV6-3
J gene: TRBJ1-1
CDR3 protein: CASSRGWAEAFF

D gene: TRBD2
clone size: many
V gene: TRBV5-1
J gene: TRBJ2-3
CDR3 protein: CASSSLTSGELTDTQYF

D gene: TRBD2
clone size: few
V gene: TRBV9
J gene: TRBJ2-7
CDR3 protein: CASSARQAGGPYEQYF

D gene: TRBD1
clone size: NA
V gene: TRBV7-9
J gene: TRBJ2-4
CDR3 protein: CASSSYRGASDIQYF

D gene: TRBD1
clone size: few
V gene: TRBV29-1
J gene: TRBJ2-7
CDR3 protein: CSVEARTGEGQYF

D gene: NA
clone size: few
V gene: TRBV5-8
J gene: TRBJ2-3
CDR3 protein: CASSLGTGALSTDTQYF

D gene: TRBD1
clone size: many
V gene: TRBV7-2
J gene: TRBJ1-2
CDR3 protein: CASSPTTGNYGYTF

D gene: NA
clone size: many
V gene: TRBV12-3/TRBV12-4
J gene: TRBJ1-3
CDR3 protein: CASSLGGLGTNTIYF

D gene: NA
clone size: many
V gene: TRBV11-2
J gene: TRBJ2-5
CDR3 protein: CASSLELEETQYF

D gene: NA
clone size: NA
V gene: TRBV19
J gene: TRBJ2-1
CDR3 protein: CASSIGGDEQFF

D gene: NA
clone size: many
V gene: TRBV6-5
J gene: TRBJ1-6
CDR3 protein: CASSPGLQNSPLHF

D gene: NA
clone size: few
V gene: TRBV4-2
J gene: TRBJ2-3
CDR3 protein: CASSQENVVQSPDTQYF

D gene: NA
clone size: many
V gene: TRBV12-3/TRBV12-4
J gene: TRBJ2-7
CDR3 protein: CASSLGGSINYEQYF

D gene: NA
clone size: many
V gene: TRBV7-2
J gene: TRBJ1-2
CDR3 protein: CASSLESQYRASYTF

D gene: NA
clone size: many
V gene: TRBV28
J gene: TRBJ2-3
CDR3 protein: CASSFFDTQYF

D gene: NA
clone size: many
V gene: TRBV20-1
J gene: TRBJ2-1
CDR3 protein: CSAPDRHGYNEQFF

D gene: NA
clone size: few
V gene: TRBV6-2/TRBV6-3
J gene: TRBJ2-5
CDR3 protein: CASSYVTVQETQYF

D gene: NA
clone size: many
V gene: TRBV12-2
J gene: TRBJ2-7
CDR3 protein: CASRFRDSLTYEQYF

D gene: NA
clone size: NA
V gene: TRBV11-2
J gene: TRBJ1-1
CDR3 protein: CASSATMNTEAFF

D gene: TRBD1
clone size: few
V gene: TRBV28
J gene: TRBJ1-2
CDR3 protein: CATSKQGASGYTF